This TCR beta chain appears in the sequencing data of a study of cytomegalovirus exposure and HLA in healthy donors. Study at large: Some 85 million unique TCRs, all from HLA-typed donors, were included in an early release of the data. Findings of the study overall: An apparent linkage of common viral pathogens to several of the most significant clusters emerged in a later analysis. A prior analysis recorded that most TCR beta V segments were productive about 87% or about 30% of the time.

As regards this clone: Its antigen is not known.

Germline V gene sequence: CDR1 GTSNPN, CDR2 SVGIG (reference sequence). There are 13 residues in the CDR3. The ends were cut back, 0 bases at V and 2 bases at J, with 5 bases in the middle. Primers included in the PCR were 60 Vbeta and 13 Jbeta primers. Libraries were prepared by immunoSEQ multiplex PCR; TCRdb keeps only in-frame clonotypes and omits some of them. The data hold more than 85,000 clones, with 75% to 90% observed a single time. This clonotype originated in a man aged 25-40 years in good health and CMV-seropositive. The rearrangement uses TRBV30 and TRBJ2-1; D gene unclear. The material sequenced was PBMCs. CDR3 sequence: CAWSVSTYNEQFF. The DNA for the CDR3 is TGTGCCTGGAGTGTAAGCACCTACAATGAGCAGTTCTTC.